What follows are 4 T cell receptor beta chains derived from one specimen sequenced in a study of metastatic and nonmetastatic thyroid tumors. No treatment had been given to any patient before thyroid surgery. Using MiXCR, TCRdb reanalyzed the PCR reads. This sample has about 39,000 clones, with around 20% found just once. Sequencing used blood. These TCRs come from a female donor with papillary thyroid cancer or a benign thyroid nodule (not recorded which). Some clones in this sample may be carry-over from other donors' samples.

The J gene is TRBJ2-5, the V gene TRBV4-3, with 9 nucleotides matching TRBD2. The CDR3 is made up of 15 amino acids. V was clipped by 6 bases and J by 2 bases; unmatched bases: 7. The germline CDR1 and CDR2 sequences are LGHNA and YSLEER. The CDR3 DNA sequence: TGCGCCAGCAGTTCCGTGACTAGCGGTCAAGAGACCCAGTACTTC. It specifies CASSSVTSGQETQYF.

In this sample, this clone turned up a few times. Possible read error: a much larger clone is one base away. This is likely a read error, given that the CDR3 carries no conserved phenylalanine or tryptophan at its end. This chain uses TRBV7-2 with TRBJ1-2; tentative D call: TRBD1 (5 bases). Per the germline V gene, CDR1 is SGHTA and CDR2 is FQGNSA. The V and J ends lost 7 bases and 8 bases respectively, with 14 bases between them. The CDR3 totals 12 residues. The CDR3 reads CASMPGLGGYTS. Here the CDR3 DNA reads TGTGCCAGCATGCCGGGACTGGGGGGCTACACCTCC.

For this clone: One end of the junction fails to match germline, which may point to a read error. The chain joins TRBV7-9 to TRBJ2-5; a possible D gene is TRBD2 (5 bases). The CDR3 is 13 amino acids. The germline CDR1 and CDR2 sequences are SEHNR and FQNEAQ (reference sequence). This CDR3 is CASSLAFQETQYF. CDR3 sequence (DNA): TGTGCCAGCAGCCTAGCTTTTCAAGAGACCCAGTACTTC.

This chain joins TRBV20-1 and TRBJ1-1; D unresolved. Germline assignment: CDR1 DFQATT and CDR2 SNEGSKA (reference sequence). Between the trimmed V and J ends, which lost 0 bases and 3 bases, there was a span of 17 bases. The CDR3 spans 16 residues. The CDR3 nucleotides are TGCAGTGCTAGAGACCAGTCGCTGACATGGGACACTGAAGCTTTCTTT. Translating gives CSARDQSLTWDTEAFF.